At least ten counts were recorded for the clone carrying this T cell receptor (beta chain). Its antigen remains unknown. CDR3 size: 17 residues. V shed 5 bases, J shed 5 bases, and the junction held 15 bases outside the gene matches. Germline V gene sequence: CDR1 LNHNV, CDR2 YYDKDF (reference sequence). These data come from a study of vaccination and CD4 T cells after COVID-19. On the study more broadly: At a median approximately 99 days (range 35 to 161) after diagnosis, post-COVID samples were drawn.

Time point noted: late sampling 161 to 241 days after vaccination in a few convalescent patients. Treatment of the sample: roughly 10-day PBMC culture with coronavirus spike peptide pools or control peptides (ViraFEST assay). With the Oncomine TCR Beta short-read assay, DNA from cultured CD4+ T cells was sequenced. MiXCR, applied by TCRdb to the PCR reads, yields one record per CDR3 protein. This repertoire shows about 25,000 distinct CDR3 sequences, 28% found once; its top ten account for just over 7%. Material: CD4+ T cells from blood, cultured in vitro, obtained about 7 months after SARS-CoV-2 vaccination. The clonotype comes from a human donor who had recovered from COVID-19. This chain uses TRBV15 with TRBJ2-5, with TRBD2 identical over 9 bases. DNA of the CDR3: TGTGCCACCAGCGGGCGGTTAGGGCGGGAGGGCCAGGAGACCCAGTACTTC. Its translation is CATSGRLGREGQETQYF. Supplemented by reference TRBV15 and TRBJ2-5, the full variable domain reads DAMVIQNPRYQVTQFGKPVTLSCSQTLNHNVMYWYQQKSSQAPKLLFHYYDKDFNNEADTPDNFQSRRPNTSFCFLDIRSPGLGDTAMYLCATSGRLGREGQETQYFGPGTRLLVL.